A selection of T cell receptor beta chains follows, all from one sample in a study of T cell repertoires in cytomegalovirus infection. TCRdb redid the calling of the reads with MiXCR, one entry per CDR3 protein. The table lists fewer than 950,000 distinct CDR3 sequences, about 33% of them singletons. No antigens are known for them. The sample consisted of cultured CD8+ T cells from PBMCs, taken from culture after CMV antigen stimulation. The receptors were sampled from a human donor in good health (CMV status not recorded). Some clones in this sample may be carry-over from other donors' samples. Each CDR3 is given with its conserved first and last residue. A D gene is named only where the DNA matches it firmly. The size field is filled for only some rows; it gives once, few, many or a size class.

TRBD1	TRBV6-1	NA	TRBJ2-1	CASRSRGQGINEQFF	TGTGCCAGCAGGTCCCGGGGACAGGGCATCAATGAGCAGTTCTTC
NA	TRBV7-9	many	TRBJ1-1	CASSSRGGMENTEAFF	TGTGCCAGCAGCAGTAGGGGCGGGATGGAAAACACTGAAGCTTTCTTT
NA	TRBV4-1	NA	TRBJ1-1	CASSQDGAVYADTEAFF	TGCGCCAGCAGCCAAGATGGAGCAGTCTATGCGGACACTGAAGCTTTCTTT
NA	TRBV29-1	NA	TRBJ1-1	CSGDPVNTEAFF	TGCAGTGGAGATCCGGTGAACACTGAAGCTTTCTTT
NA	TRBV28	once	TRBJ1-1	CASSFFRDEAFF	TGTGCCAGCAGTTTTTTCCGGGATGAAGCTTTCTTT
TRBD2	TRBV7-2	many	TRBJ2-3	CASSFEAGAGDTQYF	TGTGCCAGCAGCTTCGAAGCGGGGGCCGGAGATACGCAGTATTTT
NA	TRBV6-6	NA	TRBJ1-2	CASSYGEGYTF	TGTGCCAGCAGTTACGGGGAAGGCTACACCTTC
NA	TRBV2	NA	TRBJ1-3	CATTPFDSGNTIYF	TGTGCCACTACGCCGTTCGACTCTGGAAACACCATATATTTT
NA	TRBV10-3	NA	TRBJ1-1	CAISDFTEAFF	TGTGCCATCAGTGATTTTACTGAAGCTTTCTTT
TRBD1	TRBV25-1	NA	TRBJ1-2	CASTAQGASNYGYTF	TGTGCCAGCACCGCGCAGGGGGCGTCTAACTATGGCTACACCTTC
TRBD1	TRBV5-8	few	TRBJ2-6	CASSPVGTDRFSGANVLTF	TGTGCCAGCAGCCCCGTCGGGACAGATAGATTCTCTGGGGCCAACGTCCTGACTTTC
TRBD1	TRBV4-3	few	TRBJ1-2	CASSQGQGSGYGYTF	TGCGCCAGCAGCCAAGGACAGGGGTCGGGCTATGGCTACACCTTC
NA	TRBV20-1	NA	TRBJ2-5	CSARDTARQGETQYF	TGCAGTGCTAGAGATACGGCCCGGCAAGGGGAGACCCAGTACTTC
TRBD2	TRBV7-6	NA	TRBJ2-1	CASSLENAGGRNEQFF	TGTGCCAGCAGCTTAGAGAACGCGGGGGGGCGTAATGAGCAGTTCTTC
NA	TRBV27	few	TRBJ1-6	CASSYGTNLAPLHF	TGTGCCAGCAGTTATGGGACGAACCTTGCACCCCTCCACTTT